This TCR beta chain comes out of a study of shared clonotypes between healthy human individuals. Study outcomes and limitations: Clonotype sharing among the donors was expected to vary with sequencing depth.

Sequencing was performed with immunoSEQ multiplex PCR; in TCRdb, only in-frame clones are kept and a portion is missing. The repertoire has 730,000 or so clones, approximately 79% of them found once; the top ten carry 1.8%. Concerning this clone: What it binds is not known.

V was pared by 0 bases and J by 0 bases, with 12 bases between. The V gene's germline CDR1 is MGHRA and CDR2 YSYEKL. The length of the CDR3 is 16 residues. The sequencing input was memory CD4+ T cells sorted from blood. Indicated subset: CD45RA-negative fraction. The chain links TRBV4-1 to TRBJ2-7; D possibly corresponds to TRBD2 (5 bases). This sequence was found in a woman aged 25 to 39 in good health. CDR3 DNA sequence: TGCGCCAGCAGCCAAGAACCGGGAAAAATCTCCTACGAGCAGTACTTC. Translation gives CASSQEPGKISYEQYF.